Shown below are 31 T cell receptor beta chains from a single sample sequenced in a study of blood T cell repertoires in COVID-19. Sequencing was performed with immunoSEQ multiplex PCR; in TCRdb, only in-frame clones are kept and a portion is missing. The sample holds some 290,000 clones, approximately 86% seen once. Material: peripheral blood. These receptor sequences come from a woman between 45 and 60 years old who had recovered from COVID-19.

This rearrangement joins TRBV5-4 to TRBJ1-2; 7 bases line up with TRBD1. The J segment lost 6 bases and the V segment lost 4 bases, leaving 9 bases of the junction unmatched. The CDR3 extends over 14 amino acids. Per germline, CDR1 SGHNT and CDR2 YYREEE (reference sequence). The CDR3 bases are TGTGCCAGCAGCCGAAACAGGGGACTCGATGGCTACACCTTC. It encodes CASSRNRGLDGYTF.

The chain's CDR3 is CASSLAGGGSTDTQYF. The CDR3 nucleotides are TGTGCCAGCAGCTTGGCCGGGGGGGGTAGCACAGATACGCAGTATTTT. The chain is built from TRBV5-4 and TRBJ2-3; 8 bases map to TRBD2. Germline V lookup: CDR1 SGHNT, CDR2 YYREEE (reference sequence). With V trimmed by 0 bases and J by 0 bases, 3 bases remained unmatched. The CDR3 has 16 residues.

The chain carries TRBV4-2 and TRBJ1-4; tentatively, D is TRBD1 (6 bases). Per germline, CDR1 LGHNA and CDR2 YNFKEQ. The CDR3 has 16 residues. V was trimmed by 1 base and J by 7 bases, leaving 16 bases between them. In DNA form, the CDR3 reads TGTGCCAGCAGCCAAGTACAGGGAGTTGGAGCTGAAAAACTGTTTTTT. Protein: CASSQVQGVGAEKLFF.

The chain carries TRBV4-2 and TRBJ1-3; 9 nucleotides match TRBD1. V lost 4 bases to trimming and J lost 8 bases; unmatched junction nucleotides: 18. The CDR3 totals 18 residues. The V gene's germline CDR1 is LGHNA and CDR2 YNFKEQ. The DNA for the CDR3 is TGTGCCAGCAGCCTCACCTTAATGTCCGGGACAGGGAATCACACCATATATTTT. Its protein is CASSLTLMSGTGNHTIYF.

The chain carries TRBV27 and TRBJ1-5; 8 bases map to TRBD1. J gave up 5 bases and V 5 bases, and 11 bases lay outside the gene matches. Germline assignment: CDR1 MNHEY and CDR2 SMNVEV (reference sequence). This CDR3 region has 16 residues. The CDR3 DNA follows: TGTGCCAGCAGTGGGACCCGGACAGGGAAGGATCAGCCCCAGCATTTT. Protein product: CASSGTRTGKDQPQHF.

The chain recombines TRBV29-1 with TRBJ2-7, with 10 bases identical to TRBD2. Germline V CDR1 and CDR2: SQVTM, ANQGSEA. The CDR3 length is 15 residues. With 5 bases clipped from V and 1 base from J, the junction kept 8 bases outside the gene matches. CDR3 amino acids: CSVYRLAGVSYEQYF. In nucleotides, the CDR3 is TGCAGCGTTTATAGACTAGCGGGCGTGTCCTACGAGCAGTACTTC.

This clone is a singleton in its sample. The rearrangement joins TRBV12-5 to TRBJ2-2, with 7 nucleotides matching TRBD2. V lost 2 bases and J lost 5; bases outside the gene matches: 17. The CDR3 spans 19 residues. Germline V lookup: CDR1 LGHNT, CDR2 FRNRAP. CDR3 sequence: CASGLIAHSREARTGELFF. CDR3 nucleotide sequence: TGTGCTAGTGGTTTGATAGCCCATAGCCGGGAGGCCAGAACCGGGGAGCTGTTTTTT.

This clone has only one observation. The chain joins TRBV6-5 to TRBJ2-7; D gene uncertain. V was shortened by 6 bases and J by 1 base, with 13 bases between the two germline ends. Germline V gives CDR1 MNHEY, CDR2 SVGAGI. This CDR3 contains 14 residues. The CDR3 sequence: CASRPRSQSYEQYF. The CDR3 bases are TGTGCCAGCAGGCCCCGTAGTCAATCCTACGAGCAGTACTTC.

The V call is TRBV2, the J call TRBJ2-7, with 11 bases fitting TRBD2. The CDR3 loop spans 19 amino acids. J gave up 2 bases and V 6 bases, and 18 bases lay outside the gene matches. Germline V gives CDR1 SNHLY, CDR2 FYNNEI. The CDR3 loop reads CASRGIGDNLAGGPYEQYF. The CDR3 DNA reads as TGTGCCAGCAGGGGGATTGGGGATAACCTAGCGGGAGGACCCTACGAGCAGTACTTC.

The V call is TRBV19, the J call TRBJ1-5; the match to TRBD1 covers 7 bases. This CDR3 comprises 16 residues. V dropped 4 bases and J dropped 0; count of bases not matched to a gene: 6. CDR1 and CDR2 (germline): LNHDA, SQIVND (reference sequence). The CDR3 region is CASSTDRAPSNQPQHF. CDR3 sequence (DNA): TGTGCCAGTAGTACAGACAGGGCCCCTAGCAATCAGCCCCAGCATTTT.

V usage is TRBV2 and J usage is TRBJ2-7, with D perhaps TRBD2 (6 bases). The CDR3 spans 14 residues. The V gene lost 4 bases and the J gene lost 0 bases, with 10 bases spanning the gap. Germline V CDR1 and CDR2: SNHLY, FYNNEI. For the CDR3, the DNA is TGTGCCAGCAGTGTGGAGGGTAGCTCCTACGAGCAGTACTTC. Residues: CASSVEGSSYEQYF.

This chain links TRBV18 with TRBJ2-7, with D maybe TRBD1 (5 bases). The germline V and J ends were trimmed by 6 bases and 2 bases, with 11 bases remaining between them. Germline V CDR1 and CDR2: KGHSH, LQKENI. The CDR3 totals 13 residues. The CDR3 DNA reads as TGTGCCAGCTCCCAGGGCGCGACCTACGAGCAGTACTTC. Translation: CASSQGATYEQYF.

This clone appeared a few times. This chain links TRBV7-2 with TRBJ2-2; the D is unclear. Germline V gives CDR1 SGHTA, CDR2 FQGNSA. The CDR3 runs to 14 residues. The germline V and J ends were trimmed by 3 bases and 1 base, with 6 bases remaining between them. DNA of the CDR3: TGTGCCAGCAGCTTTATAGAGAACACCGGGGAGCTGTTTTTT. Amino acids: CASSFIENTGELFF. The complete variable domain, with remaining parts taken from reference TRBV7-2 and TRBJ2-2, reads GAGVSQSPSNKVTEKGKDVELRCDPISGHTALYWYRQSLGQGLEFLIYFQGNSAPDKSGLPSDRFSAERTGGSVSTLTIQRTQQEDSAVYLCASSFIENTGELFFGEGSRLTVL.

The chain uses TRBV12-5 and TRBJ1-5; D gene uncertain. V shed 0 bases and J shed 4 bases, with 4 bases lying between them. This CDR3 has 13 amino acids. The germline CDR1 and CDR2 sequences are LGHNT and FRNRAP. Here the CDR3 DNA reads TGTGCTAGTGGTTTGGTCCAGAATCAGCCCCAGCATTTT. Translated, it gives CASGLVQNQPQHF. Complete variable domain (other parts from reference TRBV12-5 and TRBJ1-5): DARVTQTPRHKVTEMGQEVTMRCQPILGHNTVFWYRQTMMQGLELLAYFRNRAPLDDSGMPKDRFSAEMPDATLATLKIQPSEPRDSAVYFCASGLVQNQPQHFGDGTRLSIL.

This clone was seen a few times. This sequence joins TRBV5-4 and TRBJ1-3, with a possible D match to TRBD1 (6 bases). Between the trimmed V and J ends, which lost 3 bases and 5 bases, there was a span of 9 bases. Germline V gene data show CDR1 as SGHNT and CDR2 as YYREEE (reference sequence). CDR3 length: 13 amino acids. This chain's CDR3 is CASSWGHRNTIYF. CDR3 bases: TGTGCCAGCAGCTGGGGACATCGAAACACCATATATTTT.

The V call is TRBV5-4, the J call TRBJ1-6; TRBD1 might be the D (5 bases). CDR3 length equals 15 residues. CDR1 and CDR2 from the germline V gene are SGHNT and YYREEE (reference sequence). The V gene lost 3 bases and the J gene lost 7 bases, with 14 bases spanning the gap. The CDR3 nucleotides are TGTGCCAGCAGCTCACCCAGGGATGACAATTCACCCCTCCACTTT. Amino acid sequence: CASSSPRDDNSPLHF.

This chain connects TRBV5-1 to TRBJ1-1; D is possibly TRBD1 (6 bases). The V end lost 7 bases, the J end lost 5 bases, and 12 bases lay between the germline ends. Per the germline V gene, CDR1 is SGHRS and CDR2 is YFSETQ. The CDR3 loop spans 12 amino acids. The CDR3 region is CASYNRVTEAFF. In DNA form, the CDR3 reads TGCGCCAGCTACAACAGGGTGACTGAAGCTTTCTTT.

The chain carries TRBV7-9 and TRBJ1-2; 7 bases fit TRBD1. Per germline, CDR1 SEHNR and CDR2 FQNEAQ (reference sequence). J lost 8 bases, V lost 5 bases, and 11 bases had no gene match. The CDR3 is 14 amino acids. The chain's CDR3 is CASSPRQGRNGYTF. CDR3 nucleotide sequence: TGTGCCAGCAGCCCCCGACAGGGTCGGAACGGCTACACCTTC.

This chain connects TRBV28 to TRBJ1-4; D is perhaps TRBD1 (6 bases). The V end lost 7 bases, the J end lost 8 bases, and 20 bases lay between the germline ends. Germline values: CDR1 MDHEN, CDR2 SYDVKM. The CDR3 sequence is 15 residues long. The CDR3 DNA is TGTGCCAGCACCGACTCGGGGGGCGGACGGGAAAAACTGTTTTTT. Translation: CASTDSGGGREKLFF.

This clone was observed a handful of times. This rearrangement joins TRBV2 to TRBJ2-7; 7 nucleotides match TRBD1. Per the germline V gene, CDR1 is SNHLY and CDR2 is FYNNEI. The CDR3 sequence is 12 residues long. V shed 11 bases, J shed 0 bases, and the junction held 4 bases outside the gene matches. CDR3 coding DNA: TGTGCCGGGGGACAGTCCTCCTACGAGCAGTACTTC. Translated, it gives CAGGQSSYEQYF.

This CDR3 reads CASQLSGANVLTF. The CDR3 DNA is TGTGCCAGCCAACTTTCTGGGGCCAACGTCCTGACTTTC. The J gene is TRBJ2-6, the V gene TRBV7-9, with unresolved D. Germline V gives CDR1 SEHNR, CDR2 FQNEAQ (reference sequence). CDR3 length equals 13 residues. V was trimmed by 8 bases and J by 1 base, leaving 6 bases between them.

CDR3 amino acids: CASSVETGGGYGYTF. CDR3 coding DNA: TGTGCCAGCAGTGTGGAGACAGGGGGCGGCTATGGCTACACCTTC. The chain has TRBV2 and TRBJ1-2; the match to TRBD1 covers 10 bases. The CDR3 consists of 15 residues. The J segment lost 4 bases and the V segment lost 4 bases, leaving 6 bases of the junction unmatched. Per the germline V gene, CDR1 is SNHLY and CDR2 is FYNNEI.

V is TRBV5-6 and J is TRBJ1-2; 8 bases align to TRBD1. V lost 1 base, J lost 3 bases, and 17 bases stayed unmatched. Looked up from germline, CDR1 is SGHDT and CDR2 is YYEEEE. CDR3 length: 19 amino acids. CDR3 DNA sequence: TGTGCCAGCAGCTTGTGGGGGGCCCGGACAGGGTACTCCTACTATGGCTACACCTTC. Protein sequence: CASSLWGARTGYSYYGYTF.

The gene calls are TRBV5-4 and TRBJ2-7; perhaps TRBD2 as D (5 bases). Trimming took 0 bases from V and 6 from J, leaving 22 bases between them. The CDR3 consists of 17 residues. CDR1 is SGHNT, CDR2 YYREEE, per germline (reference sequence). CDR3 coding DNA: TGTGCCAGCAGCTTGGGTGGTGGAGGCCATCCAAACTTCGAGCAGTACTTC. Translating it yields CASSLGGGGHPNFEQYF.

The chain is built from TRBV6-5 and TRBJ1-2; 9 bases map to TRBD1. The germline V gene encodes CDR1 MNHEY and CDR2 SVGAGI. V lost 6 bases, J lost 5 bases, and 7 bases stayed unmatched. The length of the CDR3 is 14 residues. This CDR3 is CASRSPGQGYGYTF. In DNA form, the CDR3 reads TGTGCCAGCAGGAGTCCGGGACAGGGTTATGGCTACACCTTC.

In nucleotides, the CDR3 is TGTGCCAGCAGTTACGGGGGGGCTGGGGCCAACGTCCTGACTTTC. It encodes CASSYGGAGANVLTF. The chain is built from TRBV6-2 or TRBV6-3 and TRBJ2-6; 7 nucleotides agree with TRBD2. The trim removed 2 bases at V and 2 bases at J, leaving 0 bases unmatched. The germline CDR1 and CDR2 sequences are MNHEY and SVGEGT. The length of the CDR3 is 15 residues.

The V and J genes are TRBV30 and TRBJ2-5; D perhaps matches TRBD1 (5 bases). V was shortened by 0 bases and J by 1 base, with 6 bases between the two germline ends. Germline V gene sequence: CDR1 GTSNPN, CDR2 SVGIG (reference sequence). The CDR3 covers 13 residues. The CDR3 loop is CAWSVQVQETQYF. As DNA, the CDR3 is TGTGCCTGGAGTGTACAGGTCCAAGAGACCCAGTACTTC.

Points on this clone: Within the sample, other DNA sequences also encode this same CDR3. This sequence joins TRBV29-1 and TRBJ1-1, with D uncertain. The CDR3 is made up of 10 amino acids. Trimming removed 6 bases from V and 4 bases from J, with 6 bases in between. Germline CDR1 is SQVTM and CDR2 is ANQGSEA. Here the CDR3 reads CSVVSTEAFF. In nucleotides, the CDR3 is TGCAGCGTCGTTAGCACTGAAGCTTTCTTT.

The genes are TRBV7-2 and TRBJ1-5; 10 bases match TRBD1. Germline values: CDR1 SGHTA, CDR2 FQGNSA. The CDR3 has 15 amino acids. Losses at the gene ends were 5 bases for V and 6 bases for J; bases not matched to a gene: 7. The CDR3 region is CASSPGTGDFQPQHF. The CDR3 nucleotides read TGTGCCAGCAGCCCGGGGACAGGGGATTTTCAGCCCCAGCATTTT. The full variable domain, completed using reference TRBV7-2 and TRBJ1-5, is GAGVSQSPSNKVTEKGKDVELRCDPISGHTALYWYRQSLGQGLEFLIYFQGNSAPDKSGLPSDRFSAERTGGSVSTLTIQRTQQEDSAVYLCASSPGTGDFQPQHFGDGTRLSIL.

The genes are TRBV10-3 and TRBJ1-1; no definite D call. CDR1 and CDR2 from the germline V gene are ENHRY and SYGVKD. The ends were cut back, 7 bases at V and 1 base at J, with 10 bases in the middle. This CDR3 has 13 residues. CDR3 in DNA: TGTGCCATCACCTTTCACACGAACACTGAAGCTTTCTTT. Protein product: CAITFHTNTEAFF.

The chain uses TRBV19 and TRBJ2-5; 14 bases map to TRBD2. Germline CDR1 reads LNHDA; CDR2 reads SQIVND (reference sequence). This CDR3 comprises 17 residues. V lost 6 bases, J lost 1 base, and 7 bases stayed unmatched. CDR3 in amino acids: CASSPRGLAGAQETQYF. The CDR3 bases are TGTGCCAGTAGCCCTAGGGGACTAGCGGGGGCCCAAGAGACCCAGTACTTC.